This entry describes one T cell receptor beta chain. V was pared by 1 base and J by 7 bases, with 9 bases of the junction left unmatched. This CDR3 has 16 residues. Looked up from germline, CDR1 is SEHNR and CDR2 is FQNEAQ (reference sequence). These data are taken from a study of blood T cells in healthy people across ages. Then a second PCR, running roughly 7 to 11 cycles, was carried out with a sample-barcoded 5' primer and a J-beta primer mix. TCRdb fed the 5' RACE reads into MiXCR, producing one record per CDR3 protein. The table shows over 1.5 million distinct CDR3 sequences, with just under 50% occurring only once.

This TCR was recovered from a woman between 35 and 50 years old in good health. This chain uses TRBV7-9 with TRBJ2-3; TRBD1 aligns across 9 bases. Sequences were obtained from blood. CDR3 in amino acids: CASSLGDDRGLNTQYF. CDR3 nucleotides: TGTGCCAGCAGCTTAGGAGATGACAGGGGGTTGAATACGCAGTATTTT.